This entry lists 9 T cell receptor beta chains sequenced from one sample in a study of cytomegalovirus exposure and HLA in healthy donors. The PCR contained 60 Vbeta and 13 Jbeta primers. Using immunoSEQ multiplex PCR, the repertoire was profiled, and TCRdb retains in-frame clones only, with some absent. The sample has under 200,000 clones; 75% are singletons. Sequencing input: PBMCs. The origin of the receptors is a male donor in good health and CMV-seronegative.

This chain links TRBV14 with TRBJ1-1; D is unclear. Germline lookup yields CDR1 SGHDN and CDR2 FVKESK. The CDR3 runs to 14 residues. The V gene lost 0 bases and the J gene lost 2 bases, with 7 bases spanning the gap. DNA for the CDR3: TGTGCCAGCAGCCAAGATCTGGCCAACACTGAAGCTTTCTTT. This translates into CASSQDLANTEAFF.

This chain connects TRBV27 to TRBJ1-1; no clear D. The CDR3 has 11 residues. Germline loops: CDR1 MNHEY, CDR2 SMNVEV (reference sequence). Here the CDR3 reads CAVGLNTEAFF. The CDR3 nucleotides are TGTGCGGTGGGCCTGAACACTGAAGCTTTCTTT.

This clone was observed a few times. V and J are TRBV18 and TRBJ2-7, with a tentative D call TRBD1 (5 bases). Germline loops: CDR1 KGHSH, CDR2 LQKENI. CDR3 length: 13 residues. Trimming stripped 1 base from V and 5 bases from J, with 9 bases between. For the CDR3, the DNA is TGTGCCAGCTCACCACGGGGCTTGGACGAGCAGTACTTC. Residues: CASSPRGLDEQYF.

The chain employs TRBV15 and TRBJ1-5, with 8 positions matching TRBD1. Germline loops: CDR1 LNHNV, CDR2 YYDKDF (reference sequence). V dropped 3 bases and J dropped 6; count of bases not matched to a gene: 1. There are 13 residues in the CDR3. The CDR3 is CATSSQGAQPQHF. The CDR3, as DNA: TGTGCCACCAGCAGTCAGGGGGCTCAGCCCCAGCATTTT.

This chain joins TRBV28 and TRBJ2-7; possible D gene TRBD2, 6 bases. The V gene lost 6 bases and the J gene lost 7 bases, with 16 bases spanning the gap. Looked up from germline, CDR1 is MDHEN and CDR2 is SYDVKM. This CDR3 has 13 amino acids. CDR3 amino acids: CASREGISGEQYF. CDR3 DNA sequence: TGTGCCAGCAGGGAGGGGATCAGCGGAGAGCAGTACTTC.

The chain couples TRBV29-1 to TRBJ1-2, with TRBD1 as a possible D gene (5 bases). V lost 6 bases and J lost 8, with 16 bases in between. Germline values: CDR1 SQVTM, CDR2 ANQGSEA. The CDR3 extends over 12 amino acids. The CDR3 coding sequence is TGCAGCGTCAAAGGACCAGGGCAAGGCTACACCTTC. Translating it yields CSVKGPGQGYTF. Using reference TRBV29-1 and TRBJ1-2 for the parts outside the CDR3, the full variable domain is SAVISQKPSRDICQRGTSLTIQCQVDSQVTMMFWYRQQPGQSLTLIATANQGSEATYESGFVIDKFPISRPNLTFSTLTVSNMSPEDSSIYLCSVKGPGQGYTFGSGTRLTVV.

The gene calls are TRBV5-6 and TRBJ1-1; D unresolved. V lost 0 bases and J 4 bases, leaving 7 bases between the germline ends. The CDR3 spans 13 residues. The germline gives CDR1 SGHDT, CDR2 YYEEEE. The CDR3 reads CASSLDTSTEAFF. CDR3 bases: TGTGCCAGCAGCTTGGACACCAGCACTGAAGCTTTCTTT.

The chain carries TRBV28 and TRBJ2-4; 7 nucleotides line up with TRBD2. The V and J ends lost 8 bases and 3 bases, in that order; junction bases with no gene match: 4. The CDR3 has 13 residues. Germline V CDR1 and CDR2: MDHEN, SYDVKM. This CDR3 reads CASGGGLKNIQYF. The DNA of the CDR3 is TGTGCCAGCGGGGGGGGACTCAAAAACATTCAGTACTTC.

V usage is TRBV28 and J usage is TRBJ2-5; TRBD2 aligns across 9 bases. This CDR3 has 15 amino acids. Losses at the gene ends were 3 bases for V and 6 bases for J; bases not matched to a gene: 8. From germline, CDR1 is MDHEN and CDR2 SYDVKM. DNA of the CDR3: TGTGCCAGCAGTTTTTTAGCGGGAGTTTGGCAGACCCAGTACTTC. The encoded protein is CASSFLAGVWQTQYF.